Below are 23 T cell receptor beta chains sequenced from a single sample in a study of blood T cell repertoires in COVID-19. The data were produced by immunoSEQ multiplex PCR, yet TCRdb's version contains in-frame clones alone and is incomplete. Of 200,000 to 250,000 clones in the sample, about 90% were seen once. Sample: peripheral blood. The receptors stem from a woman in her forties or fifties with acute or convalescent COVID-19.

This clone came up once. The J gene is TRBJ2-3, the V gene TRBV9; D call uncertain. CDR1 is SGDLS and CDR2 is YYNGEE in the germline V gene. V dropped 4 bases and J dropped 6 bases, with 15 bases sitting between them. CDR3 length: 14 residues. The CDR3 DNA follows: TGTGCCAGCAGCACCTACTCCCGGTCGGATACGCAGTATTTT. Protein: CASSTYSRSDTQYF. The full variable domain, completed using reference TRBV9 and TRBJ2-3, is DSGVTQTPKHLITATGQRVTLRCSPRSGDLSVYWYQQSLDQGLQFLIQYYNGEERAKGNILERFSAQQFPDLHSELNLSSLELGDSALYFCASSTYSRSDTQYFGPGTRLTVL.

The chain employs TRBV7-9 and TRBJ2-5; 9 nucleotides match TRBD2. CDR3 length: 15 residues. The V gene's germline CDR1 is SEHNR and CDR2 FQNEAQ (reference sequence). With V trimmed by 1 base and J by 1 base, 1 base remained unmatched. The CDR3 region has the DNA TGTGCCAGCAGCTTAGGTAGCGGGGGCCAAGAGACCCAGTACTTC. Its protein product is CASSLGSGGQETQYF.

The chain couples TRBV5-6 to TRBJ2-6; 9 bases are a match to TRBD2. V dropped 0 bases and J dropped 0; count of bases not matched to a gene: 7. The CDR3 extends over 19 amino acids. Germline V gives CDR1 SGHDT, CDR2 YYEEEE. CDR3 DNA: TGTGCCAGCAGCTTGGAGGGGCTTAGCGGGGGCTCTGGGGCCAACGTCCTGACTTTC. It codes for CASSLEGLSGGSGANVLTF.

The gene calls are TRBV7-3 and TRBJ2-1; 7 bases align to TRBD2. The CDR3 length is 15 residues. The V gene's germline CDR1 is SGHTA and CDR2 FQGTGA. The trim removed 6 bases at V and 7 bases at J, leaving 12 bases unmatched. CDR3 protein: CASSPSGMVENEQFF. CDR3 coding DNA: TGTGCCAGCAGTCCAAGCGGGATGGTAGAGAATGAGCAGTTCTTC.

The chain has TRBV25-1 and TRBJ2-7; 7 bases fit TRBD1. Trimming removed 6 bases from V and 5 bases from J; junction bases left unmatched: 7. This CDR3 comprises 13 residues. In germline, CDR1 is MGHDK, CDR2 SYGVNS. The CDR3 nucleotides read TGTGCCAGCAGAAAACAGGGGTTGCACGAGCAGTACTTC. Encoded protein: CASRKQGLHEQYF.

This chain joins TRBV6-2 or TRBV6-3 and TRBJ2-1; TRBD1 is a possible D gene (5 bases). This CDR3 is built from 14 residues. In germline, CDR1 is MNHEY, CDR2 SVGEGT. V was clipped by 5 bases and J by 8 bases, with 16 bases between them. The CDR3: CASSRGRTRYEQFF. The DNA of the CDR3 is TGTGCCAGCAGTAGGGGCCGAACCCGCTATGAGCAGTTCTTC.

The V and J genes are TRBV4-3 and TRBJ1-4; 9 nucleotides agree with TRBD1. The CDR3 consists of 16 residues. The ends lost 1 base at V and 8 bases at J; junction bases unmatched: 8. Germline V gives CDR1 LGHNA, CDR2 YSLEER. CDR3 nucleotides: TGCGCCAGCAGCCAAGGGACAGGGGTAAATACGGAAAAACTGTTTTTT. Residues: CASSQGTGVNTEKLFF.

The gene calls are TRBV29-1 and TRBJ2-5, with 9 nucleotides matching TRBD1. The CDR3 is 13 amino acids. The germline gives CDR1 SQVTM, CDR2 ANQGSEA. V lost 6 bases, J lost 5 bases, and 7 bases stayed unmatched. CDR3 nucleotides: TGCAGCGTCGGGGGACAGGGCGGCGAGACCCAGTACTTC. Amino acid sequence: CSVGGQGGETQYF.

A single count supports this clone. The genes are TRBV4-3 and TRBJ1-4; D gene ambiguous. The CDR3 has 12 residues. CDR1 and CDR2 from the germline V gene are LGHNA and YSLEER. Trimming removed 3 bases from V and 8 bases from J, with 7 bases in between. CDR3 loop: CASSQRGEKLFF. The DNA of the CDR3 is TGCGCCAGCAGCCAGAGAGGGGAAAAACTGTTTTTT.

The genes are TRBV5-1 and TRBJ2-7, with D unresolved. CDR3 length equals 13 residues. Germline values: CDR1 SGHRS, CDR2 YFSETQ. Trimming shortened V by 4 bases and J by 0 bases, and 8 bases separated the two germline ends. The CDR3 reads CASSSDTSYEQYF. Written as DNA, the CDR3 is TGCGCCAGCAGCAGTGACACCTCCTACGAGCAGTACTTC.

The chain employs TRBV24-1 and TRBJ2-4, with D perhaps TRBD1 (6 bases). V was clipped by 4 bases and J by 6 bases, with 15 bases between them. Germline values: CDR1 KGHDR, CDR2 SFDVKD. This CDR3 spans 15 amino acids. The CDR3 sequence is CATSEGGSVRNIQYF. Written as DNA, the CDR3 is TGTGCCACCAGTGAAGGGGGAAGCGTACGAAACATTCAGTACTTC.

The CDR3 region has the DNA TGTGCCAGCAGCCCGGCTAGCCGGGAGCAGTACTTC. Protein product: CASSPASREQYF. The chain uses TRBV5-5 and TRBJ2-7; the D gene is possibly TRBD2 (5 bases). Germline V CDR1 and CDR2: SGHKS, YYEKEE (reference sequence). Trimming took off 4 bases at V and 7 bases at J, with 12 bases between the two ends. The CDR3 has 12 residues.

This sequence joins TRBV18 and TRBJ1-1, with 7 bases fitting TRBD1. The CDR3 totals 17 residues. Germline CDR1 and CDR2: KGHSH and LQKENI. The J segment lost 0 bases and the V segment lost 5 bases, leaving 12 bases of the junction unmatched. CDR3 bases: TGTGCCAGCTCATCCTACGAATTACAGGGGTTGAACACTGAAGCTTTCTTT. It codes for CASSSYELQGLNTEAFF.

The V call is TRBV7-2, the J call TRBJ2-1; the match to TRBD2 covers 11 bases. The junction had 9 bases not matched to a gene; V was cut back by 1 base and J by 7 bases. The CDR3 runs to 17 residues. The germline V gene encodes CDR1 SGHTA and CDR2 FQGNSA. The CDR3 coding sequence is TGTGCCAGCAGCTTAGGGCTCACTAGCGGGAGTGGTAATGAGCAGTTCTTC. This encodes CASSLGLTSGSGNEQFF. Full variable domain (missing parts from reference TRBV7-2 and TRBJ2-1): GAGVSQSPSNKVTEKGKDVELRCDPISGHTALYWYRQSLGQGLEFLIYFQGNSAPDKSGLPSDRFSAERTGGSVSTLTIQRTQQEDSAVYLCASSLGLTSGSGNEQFFGPGTRLTVL.

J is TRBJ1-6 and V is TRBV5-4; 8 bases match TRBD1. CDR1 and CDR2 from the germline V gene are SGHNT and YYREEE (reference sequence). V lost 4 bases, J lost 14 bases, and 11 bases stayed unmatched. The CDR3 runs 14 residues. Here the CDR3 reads CASSLQTDRVSLHF. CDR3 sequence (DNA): TGTGCCAGCAGCCTCCAAACGGACAGGGTATCCCTCCACTTT.

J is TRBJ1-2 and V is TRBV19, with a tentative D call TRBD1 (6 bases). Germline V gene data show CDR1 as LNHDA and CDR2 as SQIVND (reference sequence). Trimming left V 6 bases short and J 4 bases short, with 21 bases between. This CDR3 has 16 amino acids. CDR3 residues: CASRTTQGGGFYGYTF. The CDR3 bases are TGTGCCAGTAGGACTACACAGGGAGGGGGATTCTATGGCTACACCTTC. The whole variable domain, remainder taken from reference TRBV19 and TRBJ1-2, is DGGITQSPKYLFRKEGQNVTLSCEQNLNHDAMYWYRQDPGQGLRLIYYSQIVNDFQKGDIAEGYSVSREKKESFPLTVTSAQKNPTAFYLCASRTTQGGGFYGYTFGSGTRLTVV.

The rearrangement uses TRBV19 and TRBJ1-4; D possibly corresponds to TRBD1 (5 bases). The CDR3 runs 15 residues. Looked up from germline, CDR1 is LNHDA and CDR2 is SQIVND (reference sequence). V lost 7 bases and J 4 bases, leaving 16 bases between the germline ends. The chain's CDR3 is CASTLRGRFNEKLFF. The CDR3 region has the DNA TGTGCCAGTACCCTAAGGGGTCGCTTTAATGAAAAACTGTTTTTT.

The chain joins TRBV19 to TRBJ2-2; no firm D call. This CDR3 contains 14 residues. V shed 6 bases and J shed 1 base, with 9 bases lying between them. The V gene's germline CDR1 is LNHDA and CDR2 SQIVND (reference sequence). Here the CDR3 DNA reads TGTGCCAGTAGAAGGCTAGGGAACACCGGGGAGCTGTTTTTT. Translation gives CASRRLGNTGELFF.

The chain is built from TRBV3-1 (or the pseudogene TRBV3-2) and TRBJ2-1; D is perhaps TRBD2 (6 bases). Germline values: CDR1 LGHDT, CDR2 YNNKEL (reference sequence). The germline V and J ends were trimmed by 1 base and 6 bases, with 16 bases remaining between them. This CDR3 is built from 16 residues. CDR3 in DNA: TGTGCCAGCAGCCAAGGGGCGCGGGGAGGCGGCAATGAGCAGTTCTTC. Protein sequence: CASSQGARGGGNEQFF.

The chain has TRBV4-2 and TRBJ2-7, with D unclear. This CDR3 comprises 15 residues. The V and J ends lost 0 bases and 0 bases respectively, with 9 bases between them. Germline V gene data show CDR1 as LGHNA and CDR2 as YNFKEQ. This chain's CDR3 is CASSQDSGSSYEQYF. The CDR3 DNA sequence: TGTGCCAGCAGCCAAGATTCAGGTAGCTCCTACGAGCAGTACTTC.

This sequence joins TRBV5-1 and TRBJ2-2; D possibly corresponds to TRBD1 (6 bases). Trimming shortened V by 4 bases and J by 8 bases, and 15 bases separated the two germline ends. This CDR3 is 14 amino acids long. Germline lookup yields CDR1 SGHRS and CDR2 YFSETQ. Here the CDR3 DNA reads TGCGCCAGCAGCCGAGAAATACAGGGAGGGGAGCTGTTTTTT. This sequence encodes CASSREIQGGELFF.

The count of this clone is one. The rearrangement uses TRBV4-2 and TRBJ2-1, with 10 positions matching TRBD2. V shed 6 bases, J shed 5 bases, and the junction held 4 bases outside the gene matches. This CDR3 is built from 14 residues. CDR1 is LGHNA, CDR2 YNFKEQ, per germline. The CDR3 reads CASRRAGGDNEQFF. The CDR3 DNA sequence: TGTGCCAGCAGGCGAGCGGGGGGGGACAATGAGCAGTTCTTC.

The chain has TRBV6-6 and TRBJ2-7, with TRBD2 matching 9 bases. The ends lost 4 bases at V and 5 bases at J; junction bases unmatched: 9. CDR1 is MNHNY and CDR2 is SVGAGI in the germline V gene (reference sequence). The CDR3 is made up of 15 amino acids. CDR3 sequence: CASSSSRGGAHEQYF. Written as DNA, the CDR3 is TGTGCCAGCAGTTCCTCGCGCGGGGGGGCCCACGAGCAGTACTTC.